These 16 T cell receptor beta chains were all obtained from the same sample, sequenced in a study of OX40 agonist ivuxolimab in advanced cancers. This table comes from immunoSEQ multiplex PCR, and its TCRdb copy is limited to in-frame clones, with some not included. In the table there are about 58,000 clones, approximately 90% of which are singletons. The sample consisted of CD4+ or CD8+ T cells sorted from blood, taken in a trial of the OX40 agonist ivuxolimab. The receptors here all came from an adult with an advanced solid tumor such as melanoma, head and neck, liver or kidney cancer.

CDR3 in DNA: TGTGCCAGCAGCCCCCGACAGGGGGGAACTAATGAAAAACTGTTTTTT. Protein product: CASSPRQGGTNEKLFF. This chain links TRBV9 with TRBJ1-4, with TRBD1 matching over 9 bases. The CDR3 runs 16 residues. Germline V CDR1 and CDR2: SGDLS, YYNGEE. V was pared by 4 bases and J by 1 base, with 5 bases of the junction left unmatched.

This clone has just a few counts. V and J are TRBV5-1 and TRBJ1-2; D unclear. Trimming shortened V by 1 base and J by 8 bases, and 9 bases separated the two germline ends. Germline lookup yields CDR1 SGHRS and CDR2 YFSETQ. The CDR3 contains 12 residues. The CDR3 reads CASSLWGRGYTF. The CDR3 region has the DNA TGCGCCAGCAGCTTGTGGGGTAGGGGCTACACCTTC. Supplemented by reference TRBV5-1 and TRBJ1-2, the full variable domain reads KAGVTQTPRYLIKTRGQQVTLSCSPISGHRSVSWYQQTPGQGLQFLFEYFSETQRNKGNFPGRFSGRQFSNSRSEMNVSTLELGDSALYLCASSLWGRGYTFGSGTRLTVV.

V usage is TRBV10-2 and J usage is TRBJ1-1; 7 nucleotides agree with TRBD1. V lost 1 base to trimming and J lost 1 base; unmatched junction nucleotides: 6. The germline CDR1 and CDR2 sequences are WSHSY and SAAADI. This CDR3 contains 16 residues. This chain's CDR3 is CASSEFPTGPNTEAFF. The DNA of the CDR3 is TGCGCCAGCAGTGAGTTCCCGACAGGGCCGAACACTGAAGCTTTCTTT.

To note about this clone: Other nucleotide sequences in the sample specify the same CDR3. The chain couples TRBV9 to TRBJ1-1, with D perhaps TRBD1 (5 bases). With 0 bases removed from V and 2 bases from J, the gap between germline ends came to 8 bases. Germline assignment: CDR1 SGDLS and CDR2 YYNGEE. The CDR3 has 14 amino acids. The CDR3 loop reads CASSVGGTNTEAFF. The CDR3 coding sequence is TGTGCCAGCAGCGTAGGGGGCACCAACACTGAAGCTTTCTTT.

The chain carries TRBV7-8 and TRBJ2-7; weak D call: TRBD2 (5 bases). The CDR3 totals 15 residues. Germline CDR1 reads SGHVS; CDR2 reads FQNEAQ. Deletions cut 2 bases from V and 2 bases from J, with 13 bases between. This CDR3 is CASSLPPGLTYEQYF. CDR3 nucleotides: TGTGCCAGCAGCTTACCTCCCGGACTGACCTACGAGCAGTACTTC.

This chain joins TRBV28 and TRBJ2-7; 9 bases line up with TRBD1. The CDR3 covers 15 residues. V shed 4 bases, J shed 5 bases, and the junction held 9 bases outside the gene matches. Germline CDR1 MDHEN, CDR2 SYDVKM. The CDR3 loop is CASSSPGQGFHEQYF. The CDR3 bases are TGTGCCAGCAGTTCTCCGGGACAGGGTTTCCACGAGCAGTACTTC. The full variable domain, with the rest looked up from reference TRBV28 and TRBJ2-7, is DVKVTQSSRYLVKRTGEKVFLECVQDMDHENMFWYRQDPGLGLRLIYFSYDVKMKEKGDIPEGYSVSREKKERFSLILESASTNQTSMYLCASSSPGQGFHEQYFGPGTRLTVT.

The chain carries TRBV5-1 and TRBJ2-1, with D possibly matching TRBD2 (5 bases). Germline-derived CDR1 and CDR2 are SGHRS and YFSETQ. Trimming shortened V by 1 base and J by 9 bases, and 23 bases separated the two germline ends. CDR3 size: 17 residues. CDR3 DNA sequence: TGCGCCAGCAGCTTGATCGCGGGCGGCCCCACCCTCGGTGAGCAGTTCTTC. Amino acids: CASSLIAGGPTLGEQFF.

This chain links TRBV6-6 with TRBJ2-6; D unclear. The CDR3 extends over 16 amino acids. V lost 2 bases to trimming and J lost 4 bases, with 12 bases between them. In germline, CDR1 is MNHNY, CDR2 SVGAGI (reference sequence). The DNA for the CDR3 is TGTGCCAGCAGTTACCCCCTGGGCGCCGGGGCCAACGTCCTGACTTTC. Protein sequence: CASSYPLGAGANVLTF.

J is TRBJ2-2 and V is TRBV7-9; TRBD2 might be the D (6 bases). V lost 5 bases and J lost 6, with 19 bases in between. CDR1 and CDR2 (germline): SEHNR, FQNEAQ (reference sequence). This CDR3 spans 16 amino acids. The CDR3 reads CASSRISRTTAGELFF. CDR3 nucleotide sequence: TGTGCCAGCAGCCGAATATCCCGGACTACTGCCGGGGAGCTGTTTTTT. Complete variable domain (other parts from reference TRBV7-9 and TRBJ2-2): DTGVSQNPRHKITKRGQNVTFRCDPISEHNRLYWYRQTLGQGPEFLTYFQNEAQLEKSRLLSDRFSAERPKGSFSTLEIQRTEQGDSAMYLCASSRISRTTAGELFFGEGSRLTVL.

The V gene is TRBV5-4, the J gene TRBJ2-5; TRBD2 is a possible D gene (6 bases). Germline-derived CDR1 and CDR2 are SGHNT and YYREEE (reference sequence). The CDR3 loop spans 16 amino acids. Trimming took off 4 bases at V and 0 bases at J, with 16 bases between the two ends. The CDR3 DNA reads TGTGCCAGCAGCCTGGACTATGCGGGGTACCAAGAGACCCAGTACTTC. It yields the protein CASSLDYAGYQETQYF.

The chain links TRBV19 to TRBJ1-5; weak D call: TRBD1 (6 bases). The CDR3 extends over 14 amino acids. Trimming cost V 7 bases and J 5 bases, with 15 bases left between them. The germline V gene encodes CDR1 LNHDA and CDR2 SQIVND (reference sequence). In nucleotides, the CDR3 is TGTGCCAGTACTCAAGGAGGGGGAGATCAGCCCCAGCATTTT. It codes for CASTQGGGDQPQHF.

The chain combines TRBV7-8 with TRBJ2-3, with 7 bases that match TRBD2. The CDR3 is 15 amino acids. Germline V CDR1 and CDR2: SGHVS, FQNEAQ. With 0 bases clipped from V and 4 bases from J, the junction kept 4 bases outside the gene matches. The CDR3 region is CASSLAGGYSDTQYF. The CDR3 nucleotides read TGTGCCAGCAGCTTAGCGGGGGGGTATTCAGATACGCAGTATTTT.

The CDR3 sequence: CASSLGGAHNEQFF. CDR3 DNA: TGTGCCAGCAGCTTAGGGGGGGCCCACAATGAGCAGTTCTTC. The rearrangement links TRBV7-2 to TRBJ2-1; perhaps D is TRBD1 or TRBD2 (6 bases each). Germline CDR1 is SGHTA and CDR2 is FQGNSA. The V end lost 1 base, the J end lost 5 bases, and 9 bases lay between the germline ends. This CDR3 region has 14 residues.

The CDR3 spells CASSLDKTGANVLTF. The CDR3 DNA reads as TGTGCCAGCAGCTTGGACAAAACTGGGGCCAACGTCCTGACTTTC. The chain combines TRBV7-3 with TRBJ2-6, with D tentatively TRBD1 (5 bases). The CDR3 consists of 15 residues. V lost 3 bases and J 2 bases, leaving 8 bases between the germline ends. Germline V CDR1 and CDR2: SGHTA, FQGTGA.

Here the CDR3 DNA reads TGCAGCGTTGTTCCACCGGCCGGGACAGGACGCACAGATACGCAGTATTTT. Protein product: CSVVPPAGTGRTDTQYF. The V gene is TRBV29-1, the J gene TRBJ2-3, with TRBD1 identical over 8 bases. This CDR3 region has 17 residues. The germline gives CDR1 SQVTM, CDR2 ANQGSEA. With V trimmed by 4 bases and J by 1 base, 13 bases remained unmatched.

The chain recombines TRBV7-6 with TRBJ2-3; no firm D call. From germline, CDR1 is SGHVS and CDR2 FNYEAQ. CDR3 size: 15 residues. The V end lost 0 bases, the J end lost 5 bases, and 12 bases lay between the germline ends. CDR3 in amino acids: CASSLAIVGVDTQYF. CDR3 nucleotides: TGTGCCAGCAGCTTAGCGATTGTCGGCGTAGATACGCAGTATTTT. Full variable domain (rest looked up from reference TRBV7-6 and TRBJ2-3): GAGVSQSPRYKVTKRGQDVALRCDPISGHVSLYWYRQALGQGPEFLTYFNYEAQQDKSGLPNDRFSAERPEGSISTLTIQRTEQRDSAMYRCASSLAIVGVDTQYFGPGTRLTVL.